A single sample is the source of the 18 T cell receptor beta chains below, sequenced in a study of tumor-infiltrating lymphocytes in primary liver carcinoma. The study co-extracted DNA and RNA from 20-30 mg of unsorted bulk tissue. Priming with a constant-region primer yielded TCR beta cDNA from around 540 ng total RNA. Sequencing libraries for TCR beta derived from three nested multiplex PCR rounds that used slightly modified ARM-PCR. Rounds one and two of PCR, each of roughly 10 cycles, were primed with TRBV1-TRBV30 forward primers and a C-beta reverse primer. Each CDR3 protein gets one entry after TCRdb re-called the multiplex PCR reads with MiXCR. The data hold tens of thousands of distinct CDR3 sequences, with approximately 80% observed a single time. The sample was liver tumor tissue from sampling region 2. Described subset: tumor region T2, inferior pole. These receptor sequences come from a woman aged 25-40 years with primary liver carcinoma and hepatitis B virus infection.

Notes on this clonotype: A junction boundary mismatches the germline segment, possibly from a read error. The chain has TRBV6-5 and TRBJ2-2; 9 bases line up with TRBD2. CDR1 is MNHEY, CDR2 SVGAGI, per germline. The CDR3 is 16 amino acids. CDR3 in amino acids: CASSHGLAPNSGELFF. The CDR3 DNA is TGCGCCAGCAGTCATGGACTAGCGCCGAACAGCGGGGAGCTGTTTTTT.

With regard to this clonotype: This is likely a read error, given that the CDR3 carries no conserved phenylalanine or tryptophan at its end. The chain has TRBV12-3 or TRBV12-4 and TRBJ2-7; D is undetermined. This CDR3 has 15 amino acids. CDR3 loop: CASLQSGTHGYEQYL. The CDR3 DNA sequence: TGTGCAAGCCTACAATCCGGTACACATGGTTACGAGCAGTACTTG.

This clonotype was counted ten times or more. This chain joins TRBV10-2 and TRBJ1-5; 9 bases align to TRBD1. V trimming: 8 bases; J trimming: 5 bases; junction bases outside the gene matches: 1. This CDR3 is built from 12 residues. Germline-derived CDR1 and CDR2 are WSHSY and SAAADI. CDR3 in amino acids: CASGTGYQPQHF. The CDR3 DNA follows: TGCGCCAGCGGGACAGGGTATCAGCCCCAGCATTTT.

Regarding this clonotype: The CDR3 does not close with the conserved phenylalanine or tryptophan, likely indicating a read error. The CDR3, as DNA: TGTGCCAGCACCCCGGGACAGGGACCCTGGAATGCCCAGTTCTAC. This codes for CASTPGQGPWNAQFY. The chain recombines TRBV13 with TRBJ2-1; TRBD1 aligns across 9 bases. CDR3 size: 15 residues. After removal of 7 bases from V and 13 bases from J, the junction contained 17 bases not matched to a gene. The germline CDR1 and CDR2 sequences are PRHDT and FYEKMQ (reference sequence).

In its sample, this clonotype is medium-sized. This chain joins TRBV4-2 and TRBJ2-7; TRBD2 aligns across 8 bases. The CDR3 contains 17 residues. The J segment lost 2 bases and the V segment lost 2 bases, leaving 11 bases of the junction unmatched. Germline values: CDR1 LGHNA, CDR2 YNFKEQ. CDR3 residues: CASSQYDYSGAAYEQYF. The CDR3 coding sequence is TGTGCCAGCAGCCAATATGACTATAGCGGGGCCGCCTACGAGCAGTACTTC.

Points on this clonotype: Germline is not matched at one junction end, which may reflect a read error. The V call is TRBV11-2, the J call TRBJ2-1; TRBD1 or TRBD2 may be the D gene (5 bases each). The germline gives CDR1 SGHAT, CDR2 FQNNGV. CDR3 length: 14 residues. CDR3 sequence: CACSFGTGYNEQIF. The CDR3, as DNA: TGTGCCTGCAGCTTCGGGACGGGGTACAATGAGCAGATCTTC.

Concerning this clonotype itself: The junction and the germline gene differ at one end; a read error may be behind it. The CDR3 loop is CASSTYPRSEEAQYF. For the CDR3, the DNA is TGTGCCAGTAGTACCTACCCCAGGAGCGAAGAGGCCCAGTACTTC. The chain has TRBV12-3 or TRBV12-4 and TRBJ2-5; D gene ambiguous. The CDR3 covers 15 residues.

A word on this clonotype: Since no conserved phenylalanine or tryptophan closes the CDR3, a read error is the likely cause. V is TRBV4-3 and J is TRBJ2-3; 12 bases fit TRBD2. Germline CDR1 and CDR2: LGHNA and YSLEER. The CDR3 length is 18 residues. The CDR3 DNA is TGCGTCAGCAGTCAAGAAGGTCTAGCGGGAGGGCCAACAGATACGCAGTATTCT. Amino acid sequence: CVSSQEGLAGGPTDTQYS.

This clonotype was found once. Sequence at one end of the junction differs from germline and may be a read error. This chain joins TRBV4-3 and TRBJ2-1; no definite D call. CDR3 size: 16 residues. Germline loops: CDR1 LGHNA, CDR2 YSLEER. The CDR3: CARSQNVGSSYNEQFF. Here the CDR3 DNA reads TGCGCCAGGAGCCAAAATGTGGGAAGCTCCTACAATGAGCAGTTCTTC.

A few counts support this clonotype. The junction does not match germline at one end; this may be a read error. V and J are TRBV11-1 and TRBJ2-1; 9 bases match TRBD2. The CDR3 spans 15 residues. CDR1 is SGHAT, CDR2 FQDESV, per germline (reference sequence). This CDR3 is CASSRLAEGGYDQFF. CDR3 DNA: TGTGCCAGCAGTCGACTAGCGGAGGGGGGGTATGATCAGTTCTTC.

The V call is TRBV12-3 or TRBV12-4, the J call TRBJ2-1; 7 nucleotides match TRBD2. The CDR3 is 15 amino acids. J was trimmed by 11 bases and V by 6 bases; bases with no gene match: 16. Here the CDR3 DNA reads TGTGCCAGCAGCCTGTCCAGGACTAGTGGACTTAAGCAGTTCTTC. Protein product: CASSLSRTSGLKQFF.

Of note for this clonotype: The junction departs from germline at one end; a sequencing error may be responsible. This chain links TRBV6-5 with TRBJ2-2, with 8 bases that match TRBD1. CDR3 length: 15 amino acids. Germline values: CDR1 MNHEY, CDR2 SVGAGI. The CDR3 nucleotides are TGTGCCAACAGTCCGTGGACAGGGTTCACCCGGGAGCTGTTTTTT. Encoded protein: CANSPWTGFTRELFF.

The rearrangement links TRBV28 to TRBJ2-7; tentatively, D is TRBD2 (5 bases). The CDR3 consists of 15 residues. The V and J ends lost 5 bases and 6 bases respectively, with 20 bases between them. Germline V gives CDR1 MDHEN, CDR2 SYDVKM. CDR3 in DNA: TGTGCCAGCAGTGCCTTCGGGGTGGCCGACTTCGAGCAGTACTTC. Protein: CASSAFGVADFEQYF.

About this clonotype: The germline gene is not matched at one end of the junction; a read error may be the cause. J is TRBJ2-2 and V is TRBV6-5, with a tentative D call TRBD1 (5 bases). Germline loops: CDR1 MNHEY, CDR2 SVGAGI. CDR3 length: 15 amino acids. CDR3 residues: CASSSRTWFTRELFF. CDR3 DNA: TGTGCCAGCAGTTCGCGGACATGGTTCACCAGGGAGCTGTTTTTT.

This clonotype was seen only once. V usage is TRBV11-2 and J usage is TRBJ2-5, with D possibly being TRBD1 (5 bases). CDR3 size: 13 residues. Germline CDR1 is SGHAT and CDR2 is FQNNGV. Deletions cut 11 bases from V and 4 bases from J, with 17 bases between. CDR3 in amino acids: CADSPRQIETQYF. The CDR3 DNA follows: TGTGCCGACAGTCCTAGACAGATAGAGACCCAGTACTTC.

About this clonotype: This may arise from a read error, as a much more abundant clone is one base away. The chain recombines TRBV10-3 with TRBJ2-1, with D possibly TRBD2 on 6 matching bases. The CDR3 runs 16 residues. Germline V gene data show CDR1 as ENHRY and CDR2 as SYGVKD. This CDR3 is CAISASMAGRNNEHFF. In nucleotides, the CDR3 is TGTGCCATCAGTGCTTCGATGGCGGGAAGAAACAATGAGCATTTCTTC.

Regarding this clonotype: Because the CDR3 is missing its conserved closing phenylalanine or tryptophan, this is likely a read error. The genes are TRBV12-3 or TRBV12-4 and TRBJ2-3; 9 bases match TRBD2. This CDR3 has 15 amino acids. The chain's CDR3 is CASTLEGASGDMQYL. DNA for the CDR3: TGTGCCAGCACCCTTGAGGGTGCTAGCGGGGATATGCAGTATCTT.

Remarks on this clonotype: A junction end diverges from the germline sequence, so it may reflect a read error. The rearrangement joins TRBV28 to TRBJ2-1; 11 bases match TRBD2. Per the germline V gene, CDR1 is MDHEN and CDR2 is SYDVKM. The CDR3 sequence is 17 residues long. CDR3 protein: CASPILAGVLGYSEQFF. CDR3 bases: TGTGCCAGCCCCATACTAGCGGGAGTTTTGGGTTACAGTGAGCAGTTCTTC. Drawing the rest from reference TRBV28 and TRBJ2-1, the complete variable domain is DVKVTQSSRYLVKRTGEKVFLECVQDMDHENMFWYRQDPGLGLRLIYFSYDVKMKEKGDIPEGYSVSREKKERFSLILESASTNQTSMYLCASPILAGVLGYSEQFFGPGTRLTVL.